The rows below give T cell receptor beta chains drawn from one sample of a study of T cells after yellow fever vaccination. TCRdb re-called the 5' RACE reads with MiXCR, one entry per CDR3 protein. The table lists 500,000 to 550,000 distinct CDR3 sequences, just over 20% of them singletons. The sample here was PBMCs, taken 21 days after the first yellow fever vaccination. The receptor source for this set is a young man who received the YFV17D yellow fever vaccine. Both conserved end residues are part of each CDR3. The D gene is left open where the match is weak. Clone size, where shown, is once, few, many, or a class for clones that have expanded.

>TRBJ2-6|TRBV6-6|.|.
CTGGSGANVLTF
TGTACAGGCGGCTCTGGGGCCAACGTCCTGACTTTC
>TRBJ2-2|TRBV5-5|TRBD2|.
CASSLGRGAGTGELFF
TGTGCCAGCAGCCTGGGGCGGGGGGCAGGCACCGGGGAGCTGTTTTTT
>TRBJ2-2|TRBV19|.|.
CASNDRVRKNTGELFF
TGTGCCAGTAATGACAGAGTCAGAAAAAACACCGGGGAGCTGTTTTTT
>TRBJ2-1|TRBV24-1|TRBD1|.
CATSGTGSYNEQFF
TGTGCCACCAGTGGGACAGGGAGCTACAATGAGCAGTTCTTC
>TRBJ2-1|TRBV9|.|.
CASSGYTKGQFF
TGTGCCAGCAGCGGATACACGAAGGGGCAGTTCTTC
>TRBJ1-1|TRBV10-3|.|few
CAISDTGRVETEAFF
TGTGCCATCAGTGACACCGGCCGTGTGGAGACTGAAGCTTTCTTT
>TRBJ1-5|TRBV30|TRBD1|once
CAWSVDRVENSNQPQHF
TGTGCCTGGAGTGTGGACAGGGTGGAGAATAGCAATCAGCCCCAGCATTTT
>TRBJ1-4|TRBV10-3|.|few
CAISEPREEKLFF
TGTGCCATCAGTGAGCCGCGTGAGGAAAAACTGTTTTTT
>TRBJ2-3|TRBV7-2|.|.
CASSLGQSTQYF
TGTGCCAGCAGCTTAGGCCAGAGTACGCAGTATTTT
>TRBJ1-6|TRBV7-2|TRBD1|.
CASSTGARRSPLHF
TGTGCCAGCAGCACAGGGGCGCGACGCTCACCCCTCCACTTT
>TRBJ2-5|TRBV30|.|.
CAWNPGMSETQYF
TGTGCCTGGAACCCGGGAATGAGTGAGACCCAGTACTTC
>TRBJ2-1|TRBV5-1|.|few
CASSSEVPSDEQFF
TGCGCCAGCAGCTCTGAGGTACCTTCAGATGAGCAGTTCTTC
>TRBJ1-5|TRBV4-2|.|.
CASSQEPGGSNQPQHF
TGTGCCAGCAGCCAAGAGCCTGGGGGAAGCAATCAGCCCCAGCATTTT
>TRBJ2-2|TRBV7-2|.|.
CASSSSYGGRTGELFF
TGTGCCAGCAGCTCCAGTTATGGAGGGAGGACCGGGGAGCTGTTTTTT
>TRBJ2-2|TRBV9|TRBD2|.
CASSASGANTGELFF
TGTGCCAGCAGCGCTAGCGGTGCGAACACCGGGGAGCTGTTTTTT
>TRBJ2-2|TRBV5-1|TRBD1|many
CASSRGQGAGELFF
TGCGCCAGCAGCCGCGGACAGGGGGCCGGGGAGCTGTTTTTT
>TRBJ1-2|TRBV21-1|.|.
CASSTRAGVDGYTF
TGTGCCAGCAGCACCAGAGCGGGCGTGGATGGCTACACCTTC
>TRBJ2-5|TRBV7-9|.|few
CAGSLSSGDGYETQYF
TGTGCCGGCAGCTTATCATCGGGTGATGGGTACGAGACCCAGTACTTC
>TRBJ1-5|TRBV6-2/TRBV6-3|.|few
CASRSSLGGQPQHF
TGTGCCAGTCGGAGTAGCCTCGGGGGTCAGCCCCAGCATTTT
>TRBJ1-5|TRBV21-1|.|.
CASSKGTDPYSNQPQHF
TGTGCCAGCAGCAAAGGGACAGATCCTTATAGCAATCAGCCCCAGCATTTT
>TRBJ1-5|TRBV20-1|.|few
CSARAPGRLNQPQHF
TGCAGTGCTAGAGCTCCGGGACGGCTCAATCAGCCCCAGCATTTT
>TRBJ2-1|TRBV5-5|.|.
CASSYTPGSYNEQFF
TGTGCCAGCAGCTATACTCCGGGCTCCTACAATGAGCAGTTCTTC
>TRBJ2-7|TRBV3-1|TRBD2|.
CASSPGLLDYEQYF
TGTGCCAGCAGCCCGGGACTACTAGACTACGAGCAGTACTTC
>TRBJ2-4|TRBV7-2|.|few
CASSLRTGEAKNIQYF
TGTGCCAGCAGCTTACGGACGGGTGAGGCCAAAAACATTCAGTACTTC
>TRBJ2-3|TRBV25-1|.|.
CASSEQGGTQYF
TGTGCCAGCAGTGAGCAGGGTGGTACGCAGTATTTT
>TRBJ2-3|TRBV5-6|TRBD2|.
CASSSGTSGGAVQYF
TGTGCCAGCAGCTCGGGGACTAGCGGGGGGGCCGTCCAGTATTTT
>TRBJ1-2|TRBV30|.|few
CAWSVGGSRYGYTF
TGTGCCTGGAGTGTGGGGGGGAGCAGGTATGGCTACACCTTC
>TRBJ2-1|TRBV18|TRBD2|.
CASSLRRGTNEQFF
TGTGCCAGCTCCCTACGGCGGGGGACCAATGAGCAGTTCTTC
>TRBJ2-1|TRBV9|.|.
CASSVGASGDEQFF
TGTGCCAGCAGCGTAGGGGCTTCTGGAGATGAGCAGTTCTTC
>TRBJ2-4|TRBV6-5|.|many
CASSYQAGLAKNIQYF
TGTGCCAGCAGTTACCAGGCGGGGCTAGCCAAAAACATTCAGTACTTC
>TRBJ2-7|TRBV12-5|.|.
CASGLVPYEQYF
TGTGCTAGTGGTTTGGTCCCGTACGAGCAGTACTTC
>TRBJ1-2|TRBV4-1|.|.
CASSQPGTYYGYTF
TGCGCCAGCAGCCAACCTGGGACGTACTATGGCTACACCTTC
>TRBJ1-1|TRBV20-1|.|.
CSARIGTKQEAFF
TGCAGTGCTAGAATTGGGACGAAACAAGAAGCTTTCTTT
>TRBJ1-4|TRBV19|.|.
CASSTWTTNEKLFF
TGTGCCAGTAGTACCTGGACAACTAATGAAAAACTGTTTTTT
>TRBJ2-2|TRBV7-2|.|.
CASSPTAGRGELFF
TGTGCCAGCAGCCCAACGGCGGGTAGGGGGGAGCTGTTTTTT
>TRBJ1-2|TRBV6-6|.|few
CASSYGLRGYTF
TGTGCCAGCAGTTACGGTCTGCGTGGCTACACCTTC
>TRBJ1-5|TRBV6-2/TRBV6-3|.|.
CASSYQNSNQPQHF
TGTGCCAGCAGTTACCAGAATAGCAATCAGCCCCAGCATTTT
>TRBJ2-7|TRBV4-1|.|.
CASSQGEGGPYEQYF
TGCGCCAGCAGCCAAGGGGAGGGGGGGCCTTACGAGCAGTACTTC
>TRBJ1-1|TRBV7-8|.|.
CASSFGVSYTEAFF
TGTGCCAGCAGCTTTGGGGTCTCTTACACTGAAGCTTTCTTT
>TRBJ2-5|TRBV4-3|.|few
CASSQYPPPVAVETQYF
TGCGCCAGCAGCCAGTATCCCCCCCCGGTTGCGGTGGAGACCCAGTACTTC